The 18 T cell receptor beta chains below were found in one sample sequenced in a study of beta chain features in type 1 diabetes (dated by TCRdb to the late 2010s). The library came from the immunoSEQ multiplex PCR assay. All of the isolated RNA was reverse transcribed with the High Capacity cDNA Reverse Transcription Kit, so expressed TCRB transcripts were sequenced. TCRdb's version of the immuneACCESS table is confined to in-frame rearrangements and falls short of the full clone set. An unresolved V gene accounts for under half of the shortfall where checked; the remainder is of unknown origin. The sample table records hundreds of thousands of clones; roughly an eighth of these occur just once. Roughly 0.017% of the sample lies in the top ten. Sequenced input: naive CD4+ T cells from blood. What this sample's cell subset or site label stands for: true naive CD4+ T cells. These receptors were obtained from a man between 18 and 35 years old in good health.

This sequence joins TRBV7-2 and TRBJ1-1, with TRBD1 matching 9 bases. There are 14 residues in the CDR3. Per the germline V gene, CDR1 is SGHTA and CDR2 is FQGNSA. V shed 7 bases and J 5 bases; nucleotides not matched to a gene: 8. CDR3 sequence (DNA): TGTGCCAGCAACCACAGGGGGCGAGGAACTGAAGCTTTCTTT. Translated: CASNHRGRGTEAFF.

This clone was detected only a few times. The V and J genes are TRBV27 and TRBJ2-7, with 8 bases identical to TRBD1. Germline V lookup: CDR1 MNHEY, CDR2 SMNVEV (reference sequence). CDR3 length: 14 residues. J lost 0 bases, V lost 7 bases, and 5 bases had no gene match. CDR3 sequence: CASTGTGSSYEQYF. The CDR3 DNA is TGTGCCAGCACCGGGACAGGCAGCTCCTACGAGCAGTACTTC.

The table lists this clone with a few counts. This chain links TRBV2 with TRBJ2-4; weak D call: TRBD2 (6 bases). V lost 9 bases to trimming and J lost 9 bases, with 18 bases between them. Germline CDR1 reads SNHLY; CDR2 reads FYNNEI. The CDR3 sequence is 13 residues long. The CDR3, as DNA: TGTGCCAGGGGGCCGGCGGGACGGACCATTCAGTACTTC. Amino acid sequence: CARGPAGRTIQYF.

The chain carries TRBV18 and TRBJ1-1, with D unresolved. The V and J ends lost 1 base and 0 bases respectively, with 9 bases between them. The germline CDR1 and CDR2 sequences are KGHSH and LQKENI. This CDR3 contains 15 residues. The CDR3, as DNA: TGTGCCAGCTCACCACGGAGGGAAATGAACACTGAAGCTTTCTTT. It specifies CASSPRREMNTEAFF.

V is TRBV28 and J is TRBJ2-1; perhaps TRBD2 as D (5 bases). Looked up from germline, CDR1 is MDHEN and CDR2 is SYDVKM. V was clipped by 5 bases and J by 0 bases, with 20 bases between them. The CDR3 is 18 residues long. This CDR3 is CASSTPRGRPGSYNEQFF. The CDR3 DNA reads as TGTGCCAGCAGTACACCCCGGGGAAGACCCGGCTCCTACAATGAGCAGTTCTTC.

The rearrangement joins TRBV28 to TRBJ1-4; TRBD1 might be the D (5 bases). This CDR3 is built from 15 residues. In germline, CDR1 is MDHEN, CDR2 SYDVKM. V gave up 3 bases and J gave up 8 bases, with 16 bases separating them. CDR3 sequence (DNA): TGTGCCAGCAGTTTGCCCTCGACAGAGACGGAAAAACTGTTTTTT. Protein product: CASSLPSTETEKLFF.

CDR3 DNA: TGTGCCAGCAGATCCAGGACAGGGCTGGGTGAAAAACTGTTTTTT. It is translated as CASRSRTGLGEKLFF. This chain connects TRBV27 to TRBJ1-4; 8 nucleotides line up with TRBD1. Germline CDR1 and CDR2: MNHEY and SMNVEV (reference sequence). Germline trimming cut 6 bases from V and 7 bases from J; bases unmatched to any gene: 10. CDR3 length: 15 residues.

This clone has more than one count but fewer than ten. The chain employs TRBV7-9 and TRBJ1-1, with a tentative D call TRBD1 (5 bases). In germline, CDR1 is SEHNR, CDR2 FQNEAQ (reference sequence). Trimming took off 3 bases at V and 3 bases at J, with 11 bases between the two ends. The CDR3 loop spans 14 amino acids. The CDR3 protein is CASSFEGDHTEAFF. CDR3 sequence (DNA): TGTGCCAGCAGCTTCGAAGGGGATCACACTGAAGCTTTCTTT.

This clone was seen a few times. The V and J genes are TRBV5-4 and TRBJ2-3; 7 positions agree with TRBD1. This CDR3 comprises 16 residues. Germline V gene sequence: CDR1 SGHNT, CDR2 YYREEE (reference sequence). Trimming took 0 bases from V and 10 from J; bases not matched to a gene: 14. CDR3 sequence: CASSLEPEVVRGPQYF. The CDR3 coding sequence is TGTGCCAGCAGCTTGGAGCCAGAGGTCGTTAGGGGGCCGCAGTATTTT. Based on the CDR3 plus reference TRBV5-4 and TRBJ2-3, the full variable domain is ETGVTQSPTHLIKTRGQQVTLRCSSQSGHNTVSWYQQALGQGPQFIFQYYREEENGRGNFPPRFSGLQFPNYSSELNVNALELDDSALYLCASSLEPEVVRGPQYFGPGTRLTVL.

CDR3 DNA sequence: TGTGCCAGCAGTTACATTCAGGGGGGCACCGGGGAGCTGTTTTTT. Its protein product is CASSYIQGGTGELFF. The chain links TRBV6-5 to TRBJ2-2; D may be TRBD1 (7 bases). The V gene's germline CDR1 is MNHEY and CDR2 SVGAGI. V gave up 2 bases and J gave up 4 bases, with 11 bases separating them. The CDR3 spans 15 residues.

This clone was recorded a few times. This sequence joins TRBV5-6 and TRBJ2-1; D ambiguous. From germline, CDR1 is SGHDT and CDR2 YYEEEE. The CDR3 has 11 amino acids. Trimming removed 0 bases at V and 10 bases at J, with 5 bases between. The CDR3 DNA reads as TGTGCCAGCAGCTTGGCGGTAGAGCAGTTCTTC. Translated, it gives CASSLAVEQFF.

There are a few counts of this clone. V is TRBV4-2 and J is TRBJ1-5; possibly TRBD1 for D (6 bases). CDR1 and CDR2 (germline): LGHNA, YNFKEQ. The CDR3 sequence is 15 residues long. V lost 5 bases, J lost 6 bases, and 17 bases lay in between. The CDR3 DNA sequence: TGTGCCAGCAGCAAAAGTCAGGGGTCCAGTCAGCCCCAGCATTTT. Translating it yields CASSKSQGSSQPQHF.

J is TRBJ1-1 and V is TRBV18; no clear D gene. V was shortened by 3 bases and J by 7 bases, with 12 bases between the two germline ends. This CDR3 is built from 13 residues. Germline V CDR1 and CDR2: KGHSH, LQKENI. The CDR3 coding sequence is TGTGCCAGCTCACCCTCCACGCGATATGAAGCTTTCTTT. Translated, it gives CASSPSTRYEAFF.

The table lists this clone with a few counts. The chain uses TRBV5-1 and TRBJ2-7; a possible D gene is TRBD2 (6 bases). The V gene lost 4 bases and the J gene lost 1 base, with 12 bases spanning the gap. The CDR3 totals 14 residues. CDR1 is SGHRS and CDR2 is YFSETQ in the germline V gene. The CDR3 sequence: CASSPSGDSYEQYF. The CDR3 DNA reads TGCGCCAGCAGCCCCTCGGGAGATTCCTACGAGCAGTACTTC. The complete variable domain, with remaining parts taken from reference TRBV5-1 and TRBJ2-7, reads KAGVTQTPRYLIKTRGQQVTLSCSPISGHRSVSWYQQTPGQGLQFLFEYFSETQRNKGNFPGRFSGRQFSNSRSEMNVSTLELGDSALYLCASSPSGDSYEQYFGPGTRLTVT.

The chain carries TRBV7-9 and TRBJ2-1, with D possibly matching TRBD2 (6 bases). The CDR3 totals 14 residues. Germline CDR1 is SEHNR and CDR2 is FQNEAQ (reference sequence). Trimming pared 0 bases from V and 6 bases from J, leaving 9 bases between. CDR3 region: CASSLASGRNEQFF. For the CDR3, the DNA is TGTGCCAGCAGCTTAGCTAGCGGACGCAATGAGCAGTTCTTC. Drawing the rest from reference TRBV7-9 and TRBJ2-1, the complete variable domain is DTGVSQNPRHKITKRGQNVTFRCDPISEHNRLYWYRQTLGQGPEFLTYFQNEAQLEKSRLLSDRFSAERPKGSFSTLEIQRTEQGDSAMYLCASSLASGRNEQFFGPGTRLTVL.

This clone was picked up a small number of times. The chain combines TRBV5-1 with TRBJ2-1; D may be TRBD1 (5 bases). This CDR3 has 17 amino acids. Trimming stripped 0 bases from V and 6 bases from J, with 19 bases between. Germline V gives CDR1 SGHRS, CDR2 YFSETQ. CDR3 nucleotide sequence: TGCGCCAGCAGCTTGGATCTAGGGGTACGAAGGGGCAATGAGCAGTTCTTC. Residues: CASSLDLGVRRGNEQFF.

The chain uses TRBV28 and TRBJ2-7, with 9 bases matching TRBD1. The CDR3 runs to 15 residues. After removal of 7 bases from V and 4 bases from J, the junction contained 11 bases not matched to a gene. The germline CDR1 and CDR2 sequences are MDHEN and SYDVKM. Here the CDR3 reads CASTSPGTGRYEQYF. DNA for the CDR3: TGTGCCAGCACCTCTCCCGGGACAGGGAGATACGAGCAGTACTTC.

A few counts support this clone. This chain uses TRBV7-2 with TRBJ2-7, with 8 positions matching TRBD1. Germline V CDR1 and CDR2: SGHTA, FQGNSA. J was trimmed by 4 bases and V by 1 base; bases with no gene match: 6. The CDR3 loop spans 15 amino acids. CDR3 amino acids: CASSLEQGGPYEQYF. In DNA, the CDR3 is TGTGCCAGCAGCTTAGAACAGGGGGGTCCGTACGAGCAGTACTTC.